The entry below describes one T cell receptor beta chain. Its antigen is undetermined. The source of the sample is a study of CD8+ T cells in alopecia areata. Study findings and constraints: Normal skin contains resident alphabeta T cells, and these are also sequenced in scalp samples.

Germline CDR1 DFQATT, CDR2 SNEGSKA (reference sequence). The length of the CDR3 is 11 residues. The V end was cut by 6 bases, the J end by 8 bases, with 13 bases between. Treatment meaning: oral pan-JAK inhibitor, 5-10 mg twice daily. RNA was isolated and reverse transcribed to cDNA, the sequencing template. Repertoires were generated with immunoSEQ multiplex PCR, while TCRdb's copy carries only in-frame clones and drops some. The table has roughly 200,000 clones, more than 30% seen once; the top ten hold 0.48%. The sample in question was CD4+ T cells sorted from blood, obtained between weeks 30 and 35, from a patient treated with tofacitinib. The chain is built from TRBV20-1 and TRBJ1-2; D gene unclear. This TCR was sampled from a human donor with alopecia areata. This CDR3 reads CSALDPRGYTF. DNA of the CDR3: TGCAGTGCCCTGGACCCGAGGGGCTACACCTTC.